The 21 T cell receptor beta chains given below trace back to one sample, sequenced in a study of T-cell reconstitution after alpha-beta-depleted transplantation in children. Unique molecular identifiers featured in how the TCRbeta library was prepared. TCRdb fed the PCR reads into MiXCR, producing one record per CDR3 protein. Here the sample spans roughly 300,000 distinct CDR3 sequences, 10% to 13% being singletons. This specimen was PBMCs from the stem cell graft donor, taken from the stem cell graft. The receptor set was obtained from a human donor who donated a stem cell graft to a child with acute lymphoblastic leukemia.

In its sample, this clonotype was seen a few times. V is TRBV2 and J is TRBJ1-5, with a weak D call TRBD1 (5 bases). The germline CDR1 and CDR2 sequences are SNHLY and FYNNEI. This CDR3 is built from 18 residues. Between the trimmed V and J ends, which lost 2 bases and 0 bases, there was a span of 17 bases. For the CDR3, the DNA is TGTGCCAGCAGTGAACCCGGCGACTGGGGGTATAGCAATCAGCCCCAGCATTTT. Residues: CASSEPGDWGYSNQPQHF. Variable domain in full (rest from reference TRBV2 and TRBJ1-5): EPEVTQTPSHQVTQMGQEVILRCVPISNHLYFYWYRQILGQKVEFLVSFYNNEISEKSEIFDDQFSVERPDGSNFTLKIRSTKLEDSAMYFCASSEPGDWGYSNQPQHFGDGTRLSIL.

This clonotype was recorded a few times. This chain uses TRBV7-2 with TRBJ2-1; D gene unclear. Germline V gives CDR1 SGHTA, CDR2 FQGNSA. Trimming pared 1 base from V and 8 bases from J, leaving 12 bases between. The CDR3 covers 14 residues. The chain's CDR3 is CASSLGSRIDEQFF. CDR3 DNA sequence: TGTGCCAGCAGCTTAGGCTCAAGGATAGATGAGCAGTTCTTC.

This clonotype was observed a handful of times. This sequence joins TRBV29-1 and TRBJ1-1; 10 bases fit TRBD1. The CDR3 sequence is 14 residues long. V lost 6 bases and J lost 5; bases outside the gene matches: 9. The germline V gene has CDR1 SQVTM and CDR2 ANQGSEA. The DNA for the CDR3 is TGCAGCGTAGTTAACCGGGACAGGGGTACTGAAGCTTTCTTT. Translated, it gives CSVVNRDRGTEAFF.

In this sample, this clonotype turned up many times. The rearrangement uses TRBV9 and TRBJ2-7; 9 bases line up with TRBD1. J lost 3 bases, V lost 3 bases, and 7 bases had no gene match. CDR1 and CDR2 (germline): SGDLS, YYNGEE. The CDR3 loop spans 15 amino acids. CDR3 sequence reads: CASSEYPGQGYEQYF. The CDR3 DNA sequence: TGTGCCAGCAGCGAGTACCCGGGACAGGGCTACGAGCAGTACTTC.

This clonotype appeared a few times. The chain couples TRBV7-2 to TRBJ1-2; D might be TRBD1 (6 bases). Trimming cost V 8 bases and J 4 bases, with 14 bases left between them. Germline V CDR1 and CDR2: SGHTA, FQGNSA. The CDR3 contains 13 residues. The CDR3 region is CASGRQERYGYTF. Written as DNA, the CDR3 is TGTGCCAGCGGGAGACAGGAGCGCTATGGCTACACCTTC.

The rearrangement links TRBV6-1 to TRBJ2-7, with TRBD1 matching 10 bases. The germline gives CDR1 MNHNS, CDR2 SASEGT. There are 14 residues in the CDR3. The V segment lost 5 bases and the J segment 7 bases; nucleotides outside the gene matches: 8. DNA for the CDR3: TGTGCCAGCAGTAGGGGACAGGGGATGGAAGAGCAGTACTTC. As protein: CASSRGQGMEEQYF.

This clonotype was detected many times. The rearrangement joins TRBV7-3 to TRBJ2-3, with TRBD2 as a possible D gene (5 bases). CDR3 length equals 15 residues. V gave up 5 bases and J gave up 1 base, with 13 bases separating them. CDR1 and CDR2 (germline): SGHTA, FQGTGA. CDR3 nucleotide sequence: TGTGCCAGCAGCGGGAGACCCCGGGGCACAGATACGCAGTATTTT. This sequence encodes CASSGRPRGTDTQYF.

This clonotype was detected many times. This chain joins TRBV15 and TRBJ2-7, with unresolved D. Per the germline V gene, CDR1 is LNHNV and CDR2 is YYDKDF (reference sequence). The CDR3 covers 15 residues. Trimming pared 0 bases from V and 1 base from J, leaving 10 bases between. CDR3 DNA sequence: TGTGCCACCAGCAGAGACCCTGGGCTTTCCTACGAGCAGTACTTC. Protein sequence: CATSRDPGLSYEQYF.

J is TRBJ1-1 and V is TRBV19; TRBD1 is a possible D gene (6 bases). The length of the CDR3 is 15 residues. Germline V gives CDR1 LNHDA, CDR2 SQIVND (reference sequence). V was pared by 6 bases and J by 2 bases, with 16 bases between. CDR3 bases: TGTGCCAGTAGCTCCGGACAGCTAACAAACACTGAAGCTTTCTTT. Translation gives CASSSGQLTNTEAFF.

In this sample, this clonotype turned up a few times. This chain joins TRBV7-2 and TRBJ2-7; a possible D gene is TRBD1 (5 bases). V was cut by 1 base and J by 2 bases, with 15 bases left in between. Germline-derived CDR1 and CDR2 are SGHTA and FQGNSA. CDR3 length: 16 residues. This CDR3 is CASSLDAGKSPYEQYF. CDR3 bases: TGTGCCAGCAGCTTAGATGCAGGGAAGTCTCCCTACGAGCAGTACTTC.

This rearrangement joins TRBV11-3 to TRBJ2-2, with 12 nucleotides matching TRBD1. Per the germline V gene, CDR1 is SGHNT and CDR2 is YENEEA. Losses at the gene ends were 4 bases for V and 4 bases for J; bases not matched to a gene: 7. CDR3 size: 17 residues. This chain's CDR3 is CASSSPGQGAGTGELFF. The CDR3 DNA sequence: TGTGCCAGCAGCTCTCCGGGACAGGGGGCGGGCACCGGGGAGCTGTTTTTT.

This rearrangement joins TRBV3-1 to TRBJ2-2; D unclear. The V end was cut by 8 bases, the J end by 8 bases, with 9 bases between. Germline V gene data show CDR1 as LGHDT and CDR2 as YNNKEL (reference sequence). The CDR3 covers 11 residues. The CDR3 is CASSNRGELFF. CDR3 sequence (DNA): TGTGCCAGCTCTAATCGAGGGGAGCTGTTTTTT.

V and J are TRBV10-3 and TRBJ2-4; TRBD2 agrees at 12 bases. This CDR3 region has 19 residues. CDR1 ENHRY and CDR2 SYGVKD come from the germline V gene. Unmatched junction bases numbered 12, after V lost 6 bases and J lost 0 bases. CDR3 sequence: CAISTGTSGPKSAKNIQYF. The CDR3 DNA sequence: TGTGCCATCAGCACCGGGACTAGCGGGCCCAAGTCAGCCAAAAACATTCAGTACTTC.

The chain combines TRBV2 with TRBJ2-2; D is unclear. The CDR3 spans 12 residues. Germline CDR1 SNHLY, CDR2 FYNNEI. The V and J ends lost 5 bases and 8 bases respectively, with 9 bases between them. CDR3 DNA: TGTGCCAGCAGTATGATTTCGGGGGAGCTGTTTTTT. It translates to CASSMISGELFF.

This clonotype came up a few times. The chain has TRBV20-1 and TRBJ2-1; 11 bases map to TRBD2. CDR1 and CDR2 from the germline V gene are DFQATT and SNEGSKA (reference sequence). V was pared by 0 bases and J by 4 bases, with 14 bases of the junction left unmatched. This CDR3 contains 19 residues. CDR3 in DNA: TGCAGTGCTAGAGATCTCGCCACTAGCGGGAGATCGCGTTACAATGAGCAGTTCTTC. Its protein product is CSARDLATSGRSRYNEQFF.

The gene calls are TRBV27 and TRBJ1-5; tentatively, D is TRBD1 (5 bases). Trimming cost V 6 bases and J 1 base, with 16 bases left between them. Looked up from germline, CDR1 is MNHEY and CDR2 is SMNVEV (reference sequence). This CDR3 comprises 16 residues. The chain's CDR3 is CASSRTPRVSNQPQHF. The CDR3 DNA sequence: TGTGCCAGCAGCCGAACCCCCAGGGTCAGCAATCAGCCCCAGCATTTT.

The chain is built from TRBV6-2 or TRBV6-3 and TRBJ2-5, with TRBD2 matching over 9 bases. Germline loops: CDR1 MNHEY, CDR2 SVGEGT. This CDR3 has 16 amino acids. The trim removed 8 bases at V and 4 bases at J, leaving 14 bases unmatched. DNA of the CDR3: TGTGCCAGCGCATCCATCATAGCGGGAGAGTCAGAGACCCAGTACTTC. Translation: CASASIIAGESETQYF.

In its sample, this clonotype was seen a few times. The chain uses TRBV11-2 and TRBJ2-7; 7 bases map to TRBD2. This CDR3 contains 18 residues. The germline gives CDR1 SGHAT, CDR2 FQNNGV. V lost 0 bases to trimming and J lost 2 bases; unmatched junction nucleotides: 13. The chain's CDR3 is CASSLDDWGGRLTYEQYF. Written as DNA, the CDR3 is TGTGCCAGCAGCTTAGATGACTGGGGAGGGCGATTGACCTACGAGCAGTACTTC. The variable domain in full, completed from reference TRBV11-2 and TRBJ2-7, reads EAGVAQSPRYKIIEKRQSVAFWCNPISGHATLYWYQQILGQGPKLLIQFQNNGVVDDSQLPKDRFSAERLKGVDSTLKIQPAKLEDSAVYLCASSLDDWGGRLTYEQYFGPGTRLTVT.

The chain joins TRBV18 to TRBJ1-1, with 8 bases that match TRBD1. CDR3 size: 13 residues. Germline V CDR1 and CDR2: KGHSH, LQKENI. Germline trimming cut 5 bases from V and 5 bases from J; bases unmatched to any gene: 4. The CDR3 DNA follows: TGTGCCAGCTCAACGACAGGGGTGACTGAAGCTTTCTTT. This sequence encodes CASSTTGVTEAFF.

Regarding this clonotype: Possible read error: a much larger clone is one base away. This sequence joins TRBV7-8 and TRBJ2-2, with 9 bases fitting TRBD2. The CDR3 is 16 amino acids. Germline CDR1 is SGHVS and CDR2 is FQNEAQ. The trim removed 0 bases at V and 4 bases at J, leaving 3 bases unmatched. The DNA of the CDR3 is TGTGCCAGCAGCTTAGCTAGCGGGAGTGCCACCGGGGAGCTGTTTTTT. Its translation: CASSLASGSATGELFF.

This chain connects TRBV20-1 to TRBJ2-1; 8 bases fit TRBD2. Unmatched junction bases numbered 4, after V lost 1 base and J lost 2 bases. Germline CDR1 DFQATT, CDR2 SNEGSKA (reference sequence). The CDR3 spans 15 residues. CDR3 sequence: CSARANSGTYNEQFF. The CDR3, as DNA: TGCAGTGCTAGAGCCAATAGCGGGACCTACAATGAGCAGTTCTTC.